Listed here are 21 T cell receptor beta chains from one sample, sequenced in a study of blood T cell repertoires in COVID-19. The method was immunoSEQ multiplex PCR; TCRdb's version includes in-frame clones alone and lacks a portion of them. The data show hundreds of thousands of clones, about 91% seen once. Material: peripheral blood. These TCRs come from a woman in her 30s who had recovered from COVID-19.

About this clone: Other DNA variants within this sample encode the same CDR3. This chain joins TRBV18 and TRBJ1-2; D is ambiguous. This CDR3 has 13 residues. The germline CDR1 and CDR2 sequences are KGHSH and LQKENI. Deletions cut 3 bases from V and 3 bases from J, with 8 bases between. For the CDR3, the DNA is TGTGCCAGCTCACCGAGGTCTGACTATGGCTACACCTTC. Residues: CASSPRSDYGYTF.

The chain employs TRBV14 and TRBJ1-6; TRBD1 aligns across 7 bases. Trimming cost V 2 bases and J 9 bases; bases outside gene matches: 4. The CDR3 sequence is 14 residues long. Germline values: CDR1 SGHDN, CDR2 FVKESK. The CDR3, as DNA: TGTGCCAGCAGCCAAAACAGGGGACTTTCACCCCTCCACTTT. Encoded protein: CASSQNRGLSPLHF.

The chain combines TRBV9 with TRBJ1-6, with 7 bases that match TRBD1. From germline, CDR1 is SGDLS and CDR2 YYNGEE. J gave up 9 bases and V 0 bases, and 3 bases lay outside the gene matches. CDR3 length: 14 residues. The CDR3 here is CASSVARTGSPLHF. In nucleotides, the CDR3 is TGTGCCAGCAGCGTAGCTCGGACAGGTTCACCCCTCCACTTT.

This chain joins TRBV15 and TRBJ2-7; 7 bases agree with TRBD1. The CDR3 contains 16 residues. With 2 bases clipped from V and 1 base from J, the junction kept 8 bases outside the gene matches. The germline V gene has CDR1 LNHNV and CDR2 YYDKDF (reference sequence). Here the CDR3 reads CATSRSNRGESYEQYF. CDR3 DNA: TGTGCCACCAGCAGATCTAACAGGGGAGAATCCTACGAGCAGTACTTC.

The J gene is TRBJ1-6, the V gene TRBV6-2 or TRBV6-3, with D tentatively TRBD1 (5 bases). Between the trimmed V and J ends, which lost 1 base and 5 bases, there was a span of 9 bases. Germline CDR1 MNHEY, CDR2 SVGEGT. The CDR3 sequence is 15 residues long. DNA for the CDR3: TGTGCCAGCAGTTACTATAAGGGGAATAATTCACCCCTCCACTTT. It is translated as CASSYYKGNNSPLHF.

The CDR3 DNA reads as TGTGCCAGCAGTACGGGGAGAACTGAAGCTTTCTTT. Translated: CASSTGRTEAFF. This chain connects TRBV6-2 or TRBV6-3 to TRBJ1-1; D gene uncertain. The CDR3 loop spans 12 amino acids. Germline lookup yields CDR1 MNHEY and CDR2 SVGEGT. Trimming cost V 5 bases and J 5 bases, with 9 bases left between them.

The rearrangement uses TRBV15 and TRBJ2-7; possible D gene TRBD2, 7 bases. There are 15 residues in the CDR3. The V gene's germline CDR1 is LNHNV and CDR2 YYDKDF (reference sequence). Between the trimmed V and J ends, which lost 2 bases and 3 bases, there was a span of 14 bases. In DNA form, the CDR3 reads TGTGCCACCAGCAGACATGAGGGGGGGCACTACGAGCAGTACTTC. It translates to CATSRHEGGHYEQYF.

The chain couples TRBV7-8 to TRBJ1-1; no clear D gene. Germline V gene lookup returns CDR1 SGHVS and CDR2 FQNEAQ. V was clipped by 1 base and J by 4 bases, with 7 bases between them. The CDR3 sequence is 13 residues long. CDR3 nucleotide sequence: TGTGCCAGCAGCTTAGGTGGGCGCACTGAAGCTTTCTTT. Protein product: CASSLGGRTEAFF.

The V and J genes are TRBV7-8 and TRBJ1-1, with unresolved D. The CDR3 spans 13 residues. From germline, CDR1 is SGHVS and CDR2 FQNEAQ. The V gene lost 5 bases and the J gene lost 6 bases, with 13 bases spanning the gap. CDR3 DNA: TGTGCCAGCAGCCTGCGCATATTGGCTGAAGCTTTCTTT. It is translated as CASSLRILAEAFF.

The rearrangement uses TRBV7-2 and TRBJ1-2, with D possibly being TRBD1 (6 bases). The CDR3 totals 12 residues. The germline CDR1 and CDR2 sequences are SGHTA and FQGNSA. With 5 bases removed from V and 7 bases from J, the gap between germline ends came to 11 bases. This chain's CDR3 is CASSIQGSGYTF. CDR3 DNA sequence: TGTGCCAGCAGCATTCAGGGGAGTGGCTACACCTTC. Full variable domain (rest looked up from reference TRBV7-2 and TRBJ1-2): GAGVSQSPSNKVTEKGKDVELRCDPISGHTALYWYRQSLGQGLEFLIYFQGNSAPDKSGLPSDRFSAERTGGSVSTLTIQRTQQEDSAVYLCASSIQGSGYTFGSGTRLTVV.

This rearrangement joins TRBV11-3 to TRBJ2-7, with TRBD1 identical over 8 bases. The CDR3 has 15 amino acids. Germline V lookup: CDR1 SGHNT, CDR2 YENEEA. Germline trimming cut 5 bases from V and 5 bases from J; bases unmatched to any gene: 11. DNA for the CDR3: TGTGCCAGCAGCGCCCACGGACAGGGTAGGGACGAGCAGTACTTC. It is translated as CASSAHGQGRDEQYF.

V and J are TRBV24-1 and TRBJ2-1; D perhaps matches TRBD1 (6 bases). The CDR3 consists of 15 residues. V was trimmed by 3 bases and J by 7 bases, leaving 15 bases between them. From germline, CDR1 is KGHDR and CDR2 SFDVKD. The CDR3 is CATSDSRGAGNEQFF. The CDR3 DNA follows: TGTGCCACCAGTGATAGCAGGGGCGCGGGTAATGAGCAGTTCTTC.

The chain couples TRBV21-1 to TRBJ2-1; no check of the table's D call, TRBD2, against the DNA was made. TRBV21-1 is flagged as a pseudogene. The CDR3 consists of 18 residues. Here the CDR3 DNA reads TGTGCCAGCAGCAAAGGAGGGAGACTAGCGGTCTCCTACAATGAGCAGTTCTTC. It encodes CASSKGGRLAVSYNEQFF.

The chain recombines TRBV6-2 or TRBV6-3 with TRBJ2-4; D might be TRBD1 (5 bases). The CDR3 is made up of 15 amino acids. Trimming removed 3 bases from V and 4 bases from J, with 13 bases in between. Germline assignment: CDR1 MNHEY and CDR2 SVGEGT. CDR3 in DNA: TGTGCCAGCAGTTATCTGGACAAGCCAAAAAACATTCAGTACTTC. It specifies CASSYLDKPKNIQYF.

The chain joins TRBV18 to TRBJ2-7; 9 positions agree with TRBD1. Trimming took 3 bases from V and 5 from J; bases not matched to a gene: 5. Germline V gene sequence: CDR1 KGHSH, CDR2 LQKENI. CDR3 size: 14 residues. DNA of the CDR3: TGTGCCAGCTCACCCAGGACAGGGGCCGACGAGCAGTACTTC. Translating gives CASSPRTGADEQYF.

This rearrangement joins TRBV6-1 to TRBJ1-2; no reliable D call. There are 17 residues in the CDR3. V was trimmed by 3 bases and J by 0 bases, leaving 17 bases between them. The germline V gene has CDR1 MNHNS and CDR2 SASEGT. CDR3 nucleotides: TGTGCCAGCAGTGATTGGGAGGACGGAACTTCTAACTATGGCTACACCTTC. Translating gives CASSDWEDGTSNYGYTF.

The CDR3 DNA reads as TGTGCCATCAGTGAGTCGGAGGCAGGACCAGATACGCAGTATTTT. This encodes CAISESEAGPDTQYF. The chain carries TRBV10-3 and TRBJ2-3; tentatively, D is TRBD2 (5 bases). This CDR3 spans 15 amino acids. V was pared by 0 bases and J by 4 bases, with 11 bases between. In germline, CDR1 is ENHRY, CDR2 SYGVKD.

The genes are TRBV15 and TRBJ2-5; 8 nucleotides align to TRBD2. Germline V gene lookup returns CDR1 LNHNV and CDR2 YYDKDF (reference sequence). This CDR3 has 16 residues. With 3 bases clipped from V and 3 bases from J, the junction kept 9 bases outside the gene matches. The CDR3 is CATSSQVAAGEETQYF. The CDR3 coding sequence is TGTGCCACCAGCAGTCAGGTGGCAGCGGGGGAAGAGACCCAGTACTTC.

The chain links TRBV5-8 to TRBJ1-5; 10 bases map to TRBD1. This CDR3 has 16 residues. From germline, CDR1 is SGHTS and CDR2 YDEGEE. After removal of 4 bases from V and 6 bases from J, the junction contained 10 bases not matched to a gene. The CDR3 sequence is CASSPRTGGETQPQHF. The CDR3 DNA reads TGTGCCAGCAGCCCCCGGACAGGGGGGGAGACTCAGCCCCAGCATTTT.

The chain uses TRBV5-1 and TRBJ2-7; D unclear. V lost 1 base and J 4 bases, leaving 30 bases between the germline ends. This CDR3 spans 20 amino acids. Germline V gene lookup returns CDR1 SGHRS and CDR2 YFSETQ. CDR3 in DNA: TGCGCCAGCAGCTTGTATTTTTCACCACAACAGTCCCCAAGTATGTACGAGCAGTACTTC. Translating gives CASSLYFSPQQSPSMYEQYF.

The CDR3 DNA reads as TGTGCCAGCAGTTTATCGGGTAGCGTTTACAATGAGCAGTTCTTC. Translating it yields CASSLSGSVYNEQFF. This chain links TRBV28 with TRBJ2-1, with D possibly matching TRBD2 (5 bases). The CDR3 totals 15 residues. Germline V CDR1 and CDR2: MDHEN, SYDVKM. Deletions cut 1 base from V and 4 bases from J, with 11 bases between. The full variable domain, completed using reference TRBV28 and TRBJ2-1, is DVKVTQSSRYLVKRTGEKVFLECVQDMDHENMFWYRQDPGLGLRLIYFSYDVKMKEKGDIPEGYSVSREKKERFSLILESASTNQTSMYLCASSLSGSVYNEQFFGPGTRLTVL.